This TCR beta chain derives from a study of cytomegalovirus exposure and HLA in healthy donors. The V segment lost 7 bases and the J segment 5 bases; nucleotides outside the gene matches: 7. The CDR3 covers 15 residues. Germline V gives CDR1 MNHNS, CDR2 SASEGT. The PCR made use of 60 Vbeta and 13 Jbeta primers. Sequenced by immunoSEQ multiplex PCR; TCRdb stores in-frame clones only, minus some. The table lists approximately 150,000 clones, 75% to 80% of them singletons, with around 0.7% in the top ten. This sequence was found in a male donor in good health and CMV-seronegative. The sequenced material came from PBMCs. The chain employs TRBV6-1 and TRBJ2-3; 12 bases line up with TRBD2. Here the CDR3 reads CASTRTSGVGDTQYF. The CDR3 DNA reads TGTGCCAGCACCCGGACTAGCGGGGTTGGAGATACGCAGTATTTT.